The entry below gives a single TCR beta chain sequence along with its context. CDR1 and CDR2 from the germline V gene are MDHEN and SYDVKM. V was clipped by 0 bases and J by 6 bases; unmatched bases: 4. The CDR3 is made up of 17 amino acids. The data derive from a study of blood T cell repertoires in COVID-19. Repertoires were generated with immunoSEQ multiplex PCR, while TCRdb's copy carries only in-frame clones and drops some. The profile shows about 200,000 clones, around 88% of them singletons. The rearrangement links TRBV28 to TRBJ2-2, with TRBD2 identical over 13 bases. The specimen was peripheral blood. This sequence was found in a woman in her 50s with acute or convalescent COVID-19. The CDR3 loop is CASSLWELAGGPGELFF. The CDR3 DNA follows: TGTGCCAGCAGTTTATGGGAACTAGCGGGAGGGCCCGGGGAGCTGTTTTTT.